This note documents a single T cell receptor (beta chain) sequence. With 3 bases removed from V and 0 bases from J, the gap between germline ends came to 6 bases. Germline V gene lookup returns CDR1 SGHTA and CDR2 FQGNSA. The CDR3 runs 14 residues. The entry originates in a study of untreated major depressive disorder. Repertoires were generated with immunoSEQ multiplex PCR, while TCRdb's copy carries only in-frame clones and drops some. The data show 20,000 to 25,000 clones, roughly nine tenths seen once. For sex, age, current smoking status and body mass index, every depressed patient had a pairwise-matched non-depressed control. CD4+ T cells were isolated from thawed PBMCs by magnetic negative selection. Typically 90% to 95% of enriched cells were CD4+.

The source of this sequence is a woman aged 40 to 55 in good health. The specimen sequenced was CD4+ T cells from PBMCs. J is TRBJ1-3 and V is TRBV7-2; maybe TRBD1 (5 bases). In DNA form, the CDR3 reads TGTGCCAGCAGCTTCGACAGCTCTGGAAACACCATATATTTT. Protein: CASSFDSSGNTIYF.